This T cell receptor beta chain comes out of a study of blood T cells in healthy people across ages. The second PCR ran 7 to 11 cycles with a sample-barcoded 5' primer and J-beta primers. Through a template-switch adaptor with 12 random nucleotides, each cDNA molecule received a tag. TCRdb independently ran MiXCR on the 5' RACE reads; one entry per CDR3 protein. The table lists 1,500,000 or so distinct CDR3 sequences, about 45% of them singletons, with approximately 4% in the top ten. This clonotype turned up a few times. Antigen specificity is unknown. Study observations and caveats: Both higher diversity and more naive CD4+ cells marked long-lived donors when set against aged donors. Strongly correlated with naive T cell percentage was TCR beta diversity. Because sorting was not performed, PBMCs prevented conclusive naive versus antigen-experienced comparison.

CDR3 length: 15 amino acids. Germline V lookup: CDR1 LGHNA, CDR2 YNFKEQ. Losses at the gene ends were 0 bases for V and 12 bases for J; bases not matched to a gene: 12. Sequencing was done on a sample of blood. V usage is TRBV4-2 and J usage is TRBJ2-7, with 9 nucleotides matching TRBD2. This TCR derives from a young woman in good health. The CDR3 bases are TGTGCCAGCAGCCAAGACTATGGAGCGGGAGGAGAACTGTACTTC. It codes for CASSQDYGAGGELYF.